This passage covers 13 T cell receptor beta chains from one sample sequenced in a study of T cell responses to AZD1222 COVID-19 vaccine. TCRdb's table, derived via immunoSEQ multiplex PCR, lists solely in-frame clones and lacks some. The sample lists about 100,000 clones, 70% to 90% seen once, with 4.8% in the top ten. Material: peripheral blood, obtained 28 days after the second AZD1222 dose. The receptors come from an adult who received the AZD1222 COVID-19 vaccine.

The CDR3 nucleotides are TGTGCCAGCCCTCCAGGGTTTATCGGGTACACAGATACGCAGTATTTT. It encodes CASPPGFIGYTDTQYF. This chain uses TRBV28 with TRBJ2-3, with D possibly TRBD1 on 5 matching bases. The CDR3 runs 16 residues. CDR1 is MDHEN, CDR2 SYDVKM, per germline. V was cut by 8 bases and J by 2 bases, with 20 bases left in between.

The CDR3 protein is CASSVEGISNQPQHF. CDR3 in DNA: TGTGCCAGCAGCGTAGAAGGGATTAGCAATCAGCCCCAGCATTTT. This chain connects TRBV9 to TRBJ1-5; D uncertain. The CDR3 extends over 15 amino acids. From germline, CDR1 is SGDLS and CDR2 YYNGEE. V dropped 0 bases and J dropped 0 bases, with 7 bases sitting between them. Based on the CDR3 plus reference TRBV9 and TRBJ1-5, the full variable domain is DSGVTQTPKHLITATGQRVTLRCSPRSGDLSVYWYQQSLDQGLQFLIQYYNGEERAKGNILERFSAQQFPDLHSELNLSSLELGDSALYFCASSVEGISNQPQHFGDGTRLSIL.

The J gene is TRBJ1-1, the V gene TRBV5-4; 10 bases match TRBD1. This CDR3 contains 17 residues. The germline gives CDR1 SGHNT, CDR2 YYREEE (reference sequence). Trimming took 4 bases from V and 4 from J; bases not matched to a gene: 13. The CDR3 here is CASSGGTGVAGGTEAFF. CDR3 nucleotides: TGTGCCAGCAGCGGGGGGACAGGGGTTGCTGGTGGCACTGAAGCTTTCTTT.

Here the CDR3 DNA reads TGTGCCAGCAGTTACCAGACTAGCGGGGGGACCGGGGAGCTGTTTTTT. Translation gives CASSYQTSGGTGELFF. The chain uses TRBV6-5 and TRBJ2-2, with 13 bases lining up with TRBD2. This CDR3 is 16 amino acids long. Germline CDR1 and CDR2: MNHEY and SVGAGI. J gave up 5 bases and V 2 bases, and 2 bases lay outside the gene matches.

The chain couples TRBV12-3 or TRBV12-4 to TRBJ1-1; D is ambiguous. The CDR3 sequence is 12 residues long. The V gene lost 6 bases and the J gene lost 4 bases, with 9 bases spanning the gap. The CDR3, as DNA: TGTGCCAGCAGACTGATGGGCACTGAAGCTTTCTTT. Translating it yields CASRLMGTEAFF.

The chain couples TRBV18 to TRBJ1-5; 7 bases align to TRBD1. V was clipped by 3 bases and J by 3 bases; unmatched bases: 2. Germline CDR1 reads KGHSH; CDR2 reads LQKENI. The CDR3 extends over 14 amino acids. The CDR3 spells CASSPGQFNQPQHF. The CDR3 DNA sequence: TGTGCCAGCTCACCGGGACAGTTCAATCAGCCCCAGCATTTT.

As DNA, the CDR3 is TGTGCCAGCTCACCAGGGCACCGCCCCTATAGCAATCAGCCCCAGCATTTT. Translating it yields CASSPGHRPYSNQPQHF. J is TRBJ1-5 and V is TRBV18; D unresolved. Between the trimmed V and J ends, which lost 2 bases and 0 bases, there was a span of 14 bases. The CDR3 spans 17 residues. Germline CDR1 reads KGHSH; CDR2 reads LQKENI.

The rearrangement links TRBV6-5 to TRBJ1-1, with TRBD1 as a possible D gene (6 bases). This CDR3 spans 15 amino acids. The germline gives CDR1 MNHEY, CDR2 SVGAGI. Trimming took off 2 bases at V and 2 bases at J, with 12 bases between the two ends. CDR3 nucleotides: TGTGCCAGCAGTTACACGACAGGAGTAAACACTGAAGCTTTCTTT. Translating it yields CASSYTTGVNTEAFF.

The chain combines TRBV12-5 with TRBJ2-1, with D possibly being TRBD2 (5 bases). The CDR3 is 15 residues long. V lost 7 bases, J lost 0 bases, and 13 bases lay in between. From germline, CDR1 is LGHNT and CDR2 FRNRAP. The CDR3: CASAPGGSSYNEQFF. The CDR3 nucleotides are TGTGCTAGTGCCCCTGGTGGGAGCTCCTACAATGAGCAGTTCTTC. Complete variable domain (other parts from reference TRBV12-5 and TRBJ2-1): DARVTQTPRHKVTEMGQEVTMRCQPILGHNTVFWYRQTMMQGLELLAYFRNRAPLDDSGMPKDRFSAEMPDATLATLKIQPSEPRDSAVYFCASAPGGSSYNEQFFGPGTRLTVL.

This chain connects TRBV30 to TRBJ2-3, with unresolved D. Trimming took off 4 bases at V and 6 bases at J, with 14 bases between the two ends. CDR3 size: 13 residues. Germline-derived CDR1 and CDR2 are GTSNPN and SVGIG (reference sequence). CDR3: CAWTPSAGDTQYF. The CDR3 DNA reads as TGTGCCTGGACGCCGTCCGCCGGGGATACGCAGTATTTT.

This rearrangement joins TRBV12-3 or TRBV12-4 to TRBJ1-1; maybe TRBD1 (5 bases). The V end lost 10 bases, the J end lost 0 bases, and 12 bases lay between the germline ends. The CDR3 covers 13 residues. DNA for the CDR3: TGTGCCACTTTTAGGGGTATGAACACTGAAGCTTTCTTT. It is translated as CATFRGMNTEAFF.

This clone occurred a few times. V usage is TRBV7-9 and J usage is TRBJ1-6, with D perhaps TRBD1 (5 bases). V lost 2 bases and J 5 bases, leaving 10 bases between the germline ends. This CDR3 spans 15 amino acids. Germline values: CDR1 SEHNR, CDR2 FQNEAQ (reference sequence). CDR3 residues: CASSLWGGNNSPLHF. CDR3 bases: TGTGCCAGCAGCTTATGGGGGGGTAATAATTCACCCCTCCACTTT.

About this clone: One end of the junction does not line up with germline, which may come from a read error. This chain uses TRBV7-7 with TRBJ2-5, with a weak D call TRBD2 (7 bases). This CDR3 spans 17 amino acids. The germline CDR1 and CDR2 sequences are SSHAT and FNYEAQ (reference sequence). CDR3 in DNA: TGTGCTAGCAGCTTATATACCGGGACAACGGGAGGAGGGACCCAGTACTTC. Protein product: CASSLYTGTTGGGTQYF.